This is a list of T cell receptor beta chains from one sample in a study of radiotherapy plus CTLA-4 blockade in lung cancer. Profiling relied on immunoSEQ multiplex PCR, and the TCRdb table lists in-frame clones only, not all of them. The sample has more than 40,000 clones; roughly four fifths are singletons. This sample comprised peripheral blood, obtained from a patient treated with radiotherapy plus ipilimumab. The receptors derive from a human donor with non-small cell lung cancer who had a complete response to radiotherapy plus ipilimumab. CDR3s include the opening cysteine and the closing phenylalanine or tryptophan. D genes are given only for firm matches. Size is stated for part of the rows, as once, few or many counts, or as a class when the clone is expanded.

J gene: TRBJ1-2; V gene: TRBV7-6; clone size: .; D gene: .; CDR3 protein: CASSLGSGGAGGYTF; CDR3 DNA: TGTGCCAGCAGCTTAGGGAGCGGGGGCGCCGGTGGCTACACCTTC
J gene: TRBJ2-5; V gene: TRBV28; clone size: few; D gene: .; CDR3 protein: CASTSGGETQYF; CDR3 DNA: TGTGCCAGCACCTCAGGGGGGGAGACCCAGTACTTC
J gene: TRBJ2-3; V gene: TRBV5-1; clone size: .; D gene: TRBD2; CDR3 protein: CASSQLAGGPDTQYF; CDR3 DNA: TGCGCCAGCAGCCAACTAGCGGGGGGGCCGGATACGCAGTATTTT
J gene: TRBJ1-5; V gene: TRBV18; clone size: .; D gene: .; CDR3 protein: CASSPRMSEGLFNQPQHF; CDR3 DNA: TGTGCCAGCTCACCCCGAATGTCTGAGGGCCTCTTCAATCAGCCCCAGCATTTT
J gene: TRBJ1-2; V gene: TRBV6-5; clone size: .; D gene: .; CDR3 protein: CASSQATTNYGYTF; CDR3 DNA: TGTGCCAGCAGTCAGGCCACAACTAACTATGGCTACACCTTC
J gene: TRBJ1-2; V gene: TRBV5-6; clone size: .; D gene: .; CDR3 protein: CASSLDRTYSLDYTF; CDR3 DNA: TGTGCCAGCAGCTTGGACAGGACGTATTCTCTAGACTACACCTTC
J gene: TRBJ2-4; V gene: TRBV6-6; clone size: .; D gene: TRBD1; CDR3 protein: CASRRDSGLAKNIQYF; CDR3 DNA: TGTGCCAGCCGACGGGACAGTGGACTAGCCAAAAACATTCAGTACTTC
J gene: TRBJ1-5; V gene: TRBV2; clone size: .; D gene: .; CDR3 protein: CASSGAPSFQPQHF; CDR3 DNA: TGTGCCAGCAGTGGGGCCCCCAGCTTTCAGCCCCAGCATTTT
J gene: TRBJ2-1; V gene: TRBV30; clone size: .; D gene: TRBD2; CDR3 protein: CAWSGQTRSFGLAGRGSYNEQFF; CDR3 DNA: TGTGCCTGGAGTGGACAGACAAGATCGTTTGGACTAGCGGGGCGGGGCTCCTACAATGAGCAGTTCTTC
J gene: TRBJ1-3; V gene: TRBV5-1; clone size: .; D gene: .; CDR3 protein: CASSLAGTHLSGNTIYF; CDR3 DNA: TGCGCCAGCAGCTTGGCAGGGACTCATCTCTCTGGAAACACCATATATTTT
J gene: TRBJ2-1; V gene: TRBV2; clone size: .; D gene: .; CDR3 protein: CASSKNGQSYNEQFF; CDR3 DNA: TGTGCCAGCAGTAAGAACGGACAGTCCTACAATGAGCAGTTCTTC
J gene: TRBJ1-5; V gene: TRBV19; clone size: .; D gene: .; CDR3 protein: CASSITDYTNQPQHF; CDR3 DNA: TGTGCCAGTAGTATAACAGATTACACGAATCAGCCCCAGCATTTT
J gene: TRBJ1-5; V gene: TRBV28; clone size: .; D gene: .; CDR3 protein: CASSRDSNQPQHF; CDR3 DNA: TGTGCCAGCAGCCGTGACAGTAATCAGCCCCAGCATTTT
J gene: TRBJ2-2; V gene: TRBV19; clone size: .; D gene: TRBD2; CDR3 protein: CASNPRRSGRGDGELFF; CDR3 DNA: TGTGCCAGTAACCCCCGTCGGAGCGGGAGAGGTGACGGGGAGCTGTTTTTT
J gene: TRBJ2-1; V gene: TRBV6-5; clone size: .; D gene: TRBD1; CDR3 protein: CASSYSGLAGGREQFF; CDR3 DNA: TGTGCCAGCAGTTACTCGGGCCTGGCAGGGGGCCGGGAGCAGTTCTTC
J gene: TRBJ1-1; V gene: TRBV7-9; clone size: few; D gene: .; CDR3 protein: CASSLVQEPEAFF; CDR3 DNA: TGTGCCAGCAGCTTAGTTCAGGAACCTGAAGCTTTCTTT
J gene: TRBJ2-3; V gene: TRBV5-1; clone size: .; D gene: .; CDR3 protein: CASSAGGAGDTQYF; CDR3 DNA: TGCGCCAGCAGCGCTGGGGGGGCCGGAGATACGCAGTATTTT
J gene: TRBJ2-7; V gene: TRBV28; clone size: once; D gene: .; CDR3 protein: CASRPTAAYEQYF; CDR3 DNA: TGTGCCAGCAGACCTACAGCAGCCTACGAGCAGTACTTC
J gene: TRBJ2-1; V gene: TRBV7-9; clone size: .; D gene: TRBD1; CDR3 protein: CASSLGTGNNEQFF; CDR3 DNA: TGTGCCAGCAGCTTAGGGACAGGAAACAATGAGCAGTTCTTC
J gene: TRBJ2-7; V gene: TRBV19; clone size: .; D gene: .; CDR3 protein: CASSPNLYEQYF; CDR3 DNA: TGTGCCAGTAGCCCCAACCTCTACGAGCAGTACTTC
J gene: TRBJ2-5; V gene: TRBV7-2; clone size: .; D gene: .; CDR3 protein: CASSLAGSGGETQYF; CDR3 DNA: TGTGCCAGCAGCTTAGCGGGGAGCGGAGGGGAGACCCAGTACTTC
J gene: TRBJ2-7; V gene: TRBV6-1; clone size: .; D gene: TRBD2; CDR3 protein: CASERGSYEQYF; CDR3 DNA: TGTGCCAGCGAGCGGGGAAGCTACGAGCAGTACTTC
J gene: TRBJ2-5; V gene: TRBV7-7; clone size: .; D gene: TRBD1; CDR3 protein: CASSLEGAQETQYF; CDR3 DNA: TGTGCCAGCAGCTTAGAGGGGGCCCAAGAGACCCAGTACTTC
J gene: TRBJ1-5; V gene: TRBV28; clone size: .; D gene: .; CDR3 protein: CASFSQMPGGFNQPQHF; CDR3 DNA: TGTGCCAGCTTTTCCCAAATGCCGGGGGGGTTCAATCAGCCCCAGCATTTT
J gene: TRBJ2-5; V gene: TRBV5-1; clone size: .; D gene: .; CDR3 protein: CASSFASEYQETQYF; CDR3 DNA: TGCGCCAGCAGCTTTGCTAGCGAGTACCAAGAGACCCAGTACTTC
J gene: TRBJ2-7; V gene: TRBV27; clone size: .; D gene: TRBD1; CDR3 protein: CASSFYRSDRSPYEQYF; CDR3 DNA: TGTGCCAGCAGTTTTTACCGCTCGGACAGGAGCCCCTACGAGCAGTACTTC
J gene: TRBJ2-5; V gene: TRBV7-9; clone size: once; D gene: TRBD1; CDR3 protein: CASSPRSGGLETQYF; CDR3 DNA: TGTGCCAGCAGCCCAAGGTCAGGGGGTCTCGAGACCCAGTACTTC
J gene: TRBJ1-1; V gene: TRBV6-4; clone size: few; D gene: .; CDR3 protein: CASSDGTGRNTEAFF; CDR3 DNA: TGTGCCAGCAGTGACGGAACAGGGAGGAACACTGAAGCTTTCTTT